This paragraph reports one T cell receptor (beta chain). Its specificity is unknown. Germline V lookup: CDR1 GTSNPN, CDR2 SVGIG (reference sequence). There are 15 residues in the CDR3. Trimming took 4 bases from V and 5 from J; bases not matched to a gene: 9. The data originate from a study of T cell responses to AZD1222 COVID-19 vaccine. General study points: Females outnumbered males among donors, who were mostly white British; clonal diversity was possibly underestimated. Increases in Spike-specific TCR breadth and depth were seen after two AZD1222 doses. The study found vaccine-associated CD4 TCRs spanning spike, dominant at 160-218 and 743-854. After the peak T cell response, and only then, were repertoires sampled.

Generated by immunoSEQ multiplex PCR, the TCRdb table keeps only in-frame clones and is missing some. The data contain about 140,000 clones, 70% to 90% of them seen just once; the ten biggest clones take up just over 5.5%. Sequenced here: peripheral blood, sampled on day 0 of AZD1222 vaccination. The source is an adult in good health. The V call is TRBV30, the J call TRBJ2-7, with 12 bases lining up with TRBD2. The CDR3 region has the DNA TGTGCCTGGACGACTAGCGGGAGAATCCGGGACGAGCAGTACTTC. This sequence encodes CAWTTSGRIRDEQYF. The full variable domain, rest sourced from reference TRBV30 and TRBJ2-7, is SQTIHQWPATLVQPVGSPLSLECTVEGTSNPNLYWYRQAAGRGLQLLFYSVGIGQISSEVPQNLSASRPQDRQFILSSKKLLLSDSGFYLCAWTTSGRIRDEQYFGPGTRLTVT.